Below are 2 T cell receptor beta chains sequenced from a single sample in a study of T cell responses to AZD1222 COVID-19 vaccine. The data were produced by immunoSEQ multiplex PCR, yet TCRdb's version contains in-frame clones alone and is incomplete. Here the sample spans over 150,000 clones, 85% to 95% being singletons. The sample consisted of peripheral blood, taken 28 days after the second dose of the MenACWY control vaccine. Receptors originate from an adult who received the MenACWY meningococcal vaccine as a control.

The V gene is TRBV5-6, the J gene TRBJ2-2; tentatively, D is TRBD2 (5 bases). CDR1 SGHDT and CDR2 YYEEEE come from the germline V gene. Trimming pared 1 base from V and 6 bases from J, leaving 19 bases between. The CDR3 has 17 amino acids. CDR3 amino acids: CASSLTAFGVGAGELFF. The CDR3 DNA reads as TGTGCCAGCAGCTTGACAGCTTTCGGGGTTGGGGCCGGGGAGCTGTTTTTT.

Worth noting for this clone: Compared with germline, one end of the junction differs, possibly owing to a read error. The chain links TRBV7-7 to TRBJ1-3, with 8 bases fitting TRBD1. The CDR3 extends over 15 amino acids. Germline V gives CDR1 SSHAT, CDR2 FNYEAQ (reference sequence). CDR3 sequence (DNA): TGTGCTAGCAGCTTAGACAGGGGACGTGGAAACACCATATATTTT. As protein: CASSLDRGRGNTIYF. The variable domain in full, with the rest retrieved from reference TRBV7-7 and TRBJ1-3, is GAGVSQSPRYKVTKRGQDVTLRCDPISSHATLYWYQQALGQGPEFLTYFNYEAQPDKSGLPSDRFSAERPEGSISTLTIQRTEQRDSAMYRCASSLDRGRGNTIYFGEGSWLTVV.